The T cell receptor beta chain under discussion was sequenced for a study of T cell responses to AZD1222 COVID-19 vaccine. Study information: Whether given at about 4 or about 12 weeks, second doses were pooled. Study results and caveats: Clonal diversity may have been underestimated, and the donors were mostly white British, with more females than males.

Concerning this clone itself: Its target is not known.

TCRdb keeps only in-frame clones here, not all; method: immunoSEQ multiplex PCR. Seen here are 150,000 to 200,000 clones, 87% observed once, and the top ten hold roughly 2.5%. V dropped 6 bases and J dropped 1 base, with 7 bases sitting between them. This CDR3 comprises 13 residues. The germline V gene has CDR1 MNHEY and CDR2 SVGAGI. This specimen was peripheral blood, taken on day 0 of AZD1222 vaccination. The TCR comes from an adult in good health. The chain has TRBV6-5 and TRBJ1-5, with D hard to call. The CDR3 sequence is CASRLNSNQPQHF. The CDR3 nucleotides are TGTGCCAGCAGGCTGAACAGCAATCAGCCCCAGCATTTT.